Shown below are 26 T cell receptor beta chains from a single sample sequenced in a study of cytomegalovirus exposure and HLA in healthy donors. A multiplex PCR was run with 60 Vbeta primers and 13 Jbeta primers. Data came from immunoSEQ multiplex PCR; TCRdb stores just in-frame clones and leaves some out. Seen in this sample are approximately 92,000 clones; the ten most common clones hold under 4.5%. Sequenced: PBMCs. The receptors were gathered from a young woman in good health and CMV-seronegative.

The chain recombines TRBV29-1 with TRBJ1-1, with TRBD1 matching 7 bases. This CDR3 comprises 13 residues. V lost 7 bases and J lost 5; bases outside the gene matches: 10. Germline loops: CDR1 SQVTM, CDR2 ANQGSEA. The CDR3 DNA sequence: TGCAGCGCCCCCCGACAGGGTTCGACTGAAGCTTTCTTT. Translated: CSAPRQGSTEAFF.

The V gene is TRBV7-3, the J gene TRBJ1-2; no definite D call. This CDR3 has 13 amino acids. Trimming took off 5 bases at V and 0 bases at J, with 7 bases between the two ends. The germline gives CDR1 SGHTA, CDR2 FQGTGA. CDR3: CASSEATNYGYTF. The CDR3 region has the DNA TGTGCCAGCAGCGAAGCTACTAACTATGGCTACACCTTC.

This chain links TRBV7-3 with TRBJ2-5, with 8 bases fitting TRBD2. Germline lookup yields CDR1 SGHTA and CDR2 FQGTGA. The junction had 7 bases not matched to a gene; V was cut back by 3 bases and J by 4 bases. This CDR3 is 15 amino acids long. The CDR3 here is CASSLGGTSRETQYF. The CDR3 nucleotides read TGTGCCAGCAGCTTGGGCGGGACTAGTCGAGAGACCCAGTACTTC.

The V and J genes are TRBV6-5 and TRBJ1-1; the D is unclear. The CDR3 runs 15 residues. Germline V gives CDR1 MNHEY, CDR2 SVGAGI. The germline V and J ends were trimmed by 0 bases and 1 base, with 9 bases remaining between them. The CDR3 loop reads CASSYSRRRNTEAFF. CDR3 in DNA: TGTGCCAGCAGTTACTCGAGAAGGAGGAACACTGAAGCTTTCTTT.

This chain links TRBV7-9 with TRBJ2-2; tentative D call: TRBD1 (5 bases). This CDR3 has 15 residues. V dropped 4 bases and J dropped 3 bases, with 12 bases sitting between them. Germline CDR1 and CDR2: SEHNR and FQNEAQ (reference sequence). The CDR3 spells CASSSPRADTGELFF. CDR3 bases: TGTGCCAGCAGCTCCCCCAGGGCGGACACCGGGGAGCTGTTTTTT.

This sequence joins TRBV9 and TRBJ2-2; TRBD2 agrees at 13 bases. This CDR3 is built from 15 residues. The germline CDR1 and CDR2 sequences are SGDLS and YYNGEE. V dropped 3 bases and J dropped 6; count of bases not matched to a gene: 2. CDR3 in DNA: TGTGCCAGCAGCGGACTAGCGGGGGGCCCCGGGGAGCTGTTTTTT. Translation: CASSGLAGGPGELFF.

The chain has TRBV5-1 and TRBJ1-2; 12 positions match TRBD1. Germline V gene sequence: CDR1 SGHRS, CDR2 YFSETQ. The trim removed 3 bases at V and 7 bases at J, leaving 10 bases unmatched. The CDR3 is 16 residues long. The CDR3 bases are TGCGCCAGCAGCTCATCGGGACAGGGGGCGTCGCGTGGCTACACCTTC. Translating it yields CASSSSGQGASRGYTF.

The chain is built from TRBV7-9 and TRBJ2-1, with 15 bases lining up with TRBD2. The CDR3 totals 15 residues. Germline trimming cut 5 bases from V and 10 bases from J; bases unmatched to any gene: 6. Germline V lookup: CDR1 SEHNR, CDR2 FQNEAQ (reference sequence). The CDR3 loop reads CASSGLAGGLREQFF. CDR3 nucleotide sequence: TGTGCCAGCAGCGGACTAGCGGGAGGGCTAAGGGAGCAGTTCTTC.

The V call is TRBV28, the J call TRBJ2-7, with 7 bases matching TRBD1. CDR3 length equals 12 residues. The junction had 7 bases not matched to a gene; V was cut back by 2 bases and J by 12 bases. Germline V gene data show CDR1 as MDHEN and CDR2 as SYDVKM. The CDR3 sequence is CASSLPTGRPYF. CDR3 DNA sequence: TGTGCCAGCAGTTTACCGACAGGGAGACCGTACTTC.

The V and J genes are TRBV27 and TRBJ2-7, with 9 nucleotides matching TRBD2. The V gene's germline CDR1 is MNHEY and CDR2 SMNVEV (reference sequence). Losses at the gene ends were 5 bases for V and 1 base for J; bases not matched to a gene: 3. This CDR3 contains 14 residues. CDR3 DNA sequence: TGTGCCAGCAGTAGACTAGCGGAGTCCTACGAGCAGTACTTC. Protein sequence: CASSRLAESYEQYF.

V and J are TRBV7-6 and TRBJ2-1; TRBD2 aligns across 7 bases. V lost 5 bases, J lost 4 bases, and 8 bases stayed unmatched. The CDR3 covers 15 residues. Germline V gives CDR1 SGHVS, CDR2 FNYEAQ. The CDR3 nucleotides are TGTGCCAGCAGCGTCGTGCGGGAGCGGTACAATGAGCAGTTCTTC. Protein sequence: CASSVVRERYNEQFF.

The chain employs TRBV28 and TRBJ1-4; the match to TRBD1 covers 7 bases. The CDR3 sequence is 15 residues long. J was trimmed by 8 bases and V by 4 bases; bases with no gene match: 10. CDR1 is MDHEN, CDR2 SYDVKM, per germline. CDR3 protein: CASSSLPGTAEKLFF. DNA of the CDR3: TGTGCCAGCAGTTCTCTCCCCGGGACAGCCGAAAAACTGTTTTTT. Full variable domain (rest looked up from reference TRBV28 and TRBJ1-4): DVKVTQSSRYLVKRTGEKVFLECVQDMDHENMFWYRQDPGLGLRLIYFSYDVKMKEKGDIPEGYSVSREKKERFSLILESASTNQTSMYLCASSSLPGTAEKLFFGSGTQLSVL.

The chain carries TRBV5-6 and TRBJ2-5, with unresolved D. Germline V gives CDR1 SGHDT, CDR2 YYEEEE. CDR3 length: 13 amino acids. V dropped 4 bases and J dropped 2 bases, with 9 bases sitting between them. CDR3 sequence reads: CASSLDIQETQYF. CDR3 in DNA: TGTGCCAGCAGCCTCGACATACAAGAGACCCAGTACTTC.

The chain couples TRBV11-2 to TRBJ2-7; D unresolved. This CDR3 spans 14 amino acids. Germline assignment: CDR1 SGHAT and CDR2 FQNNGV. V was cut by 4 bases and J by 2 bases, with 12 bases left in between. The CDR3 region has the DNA TGTGCCAGCAGCTCGCCGAGGCGTACCTACGAGCAGTACTTC. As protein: CASSSPRRTYEQYF.

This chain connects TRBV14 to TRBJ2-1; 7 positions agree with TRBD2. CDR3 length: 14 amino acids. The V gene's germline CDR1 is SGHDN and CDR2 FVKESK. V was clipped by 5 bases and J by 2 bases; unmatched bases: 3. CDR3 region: CASSAGGAYNEQFF. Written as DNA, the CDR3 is TGTGCCAGCAGCGCTGGGGGGGCCTACAATGAGCAGTTCTTC. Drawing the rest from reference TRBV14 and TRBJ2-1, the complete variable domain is EAGVTQFPSHSVIEKGQTVTLRCDPISGHDNLYWYRRVMGKEIKFLLHFVKESKQDESGMPNNRFLAERTGGTYSTLKVQPAELEDSGVYFCASSAGGAYNEQFFGPGTRLTVL.

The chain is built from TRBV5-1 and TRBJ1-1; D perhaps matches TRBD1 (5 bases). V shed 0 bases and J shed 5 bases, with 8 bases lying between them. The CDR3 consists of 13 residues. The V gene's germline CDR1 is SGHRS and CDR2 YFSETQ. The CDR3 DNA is TGCGCCAGCAGCTTGGAGGGGATGACTGAAGCTTTCTTT. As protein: CASSLEGMTEAFF.

This CDR3 is CASSLNRVEISTNEKLFF. In DNA, the CDR3 is TGCGCCAGCAGCCTCAACAGGGTAGAGATTTCAACTAATGAAAAACTGTTTTTT. The genes are TRBV4-1 and TRBJ1-4, with a possible D match to TRBD1 (6 bases). This CDR3 comprises 18 residues. The germline CDR1 and CDR2 sequences are MGHRA and YSYEKL. V lost 4 bases, J lost 0 bases, and 18 bases lay in between.

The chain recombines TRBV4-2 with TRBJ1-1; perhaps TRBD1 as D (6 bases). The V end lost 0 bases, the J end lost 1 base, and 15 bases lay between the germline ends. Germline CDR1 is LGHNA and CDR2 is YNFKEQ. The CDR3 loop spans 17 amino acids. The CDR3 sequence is CASSQDGEGVGNTEAFF. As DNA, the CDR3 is TGTGCCAGCAGCCAAGATGGAGAGGGGGTGGGGAACACTGAAGCTTTCTTT.

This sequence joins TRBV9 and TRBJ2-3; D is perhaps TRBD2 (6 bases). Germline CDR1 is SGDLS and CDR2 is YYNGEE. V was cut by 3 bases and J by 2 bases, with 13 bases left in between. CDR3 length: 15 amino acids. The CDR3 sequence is CASSGRAGTTDTQYF. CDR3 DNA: TGTGCCAGCAGCGGACGAGCGGGCACCACAGATACGCAGTATTTT.

DNA of the CDR3: TGTGCCAGCAGCGTAGCGGTTAGCGGGGGGGAGACCCAGTACTTC. This encodes CASSVAVSGGETQYF. The chain employs TRBV9 and TRBJ2-5; 10 positions agree with TRBD2. Germline CDR1 and CDR2: SGDLS and YYNGEE. CDR3 length equals 15 residues. V shed 0 bases and J 5 bases; nucleotides not matched to a gene: 4.

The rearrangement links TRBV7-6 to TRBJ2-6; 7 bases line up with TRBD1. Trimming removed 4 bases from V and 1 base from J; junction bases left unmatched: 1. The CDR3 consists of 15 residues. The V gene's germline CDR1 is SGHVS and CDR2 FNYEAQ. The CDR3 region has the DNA TGTGCCAGCAGCTCGGGACAGTCTGGGGCCAACGTCCTGACTTTC. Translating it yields CASSSGQSGANVLTF. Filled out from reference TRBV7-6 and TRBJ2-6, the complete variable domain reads GAGVSQSPRYKVTKRGQDVALRCDPISGHVSLYWYRQALGQGPEFLTYFNYEAQQDKSGLPNDRFSAERPEGSISTLTIQRTEQRDSAMYRCASSSGQSGANVLTFGAGSRLTVL.

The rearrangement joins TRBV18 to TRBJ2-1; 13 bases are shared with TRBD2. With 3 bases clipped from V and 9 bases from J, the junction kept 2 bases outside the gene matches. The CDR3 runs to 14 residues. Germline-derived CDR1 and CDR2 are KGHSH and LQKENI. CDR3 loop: CASSPRTSGSEQFF. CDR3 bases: TGTGCCAGCTCACCCCGGACTAGCGGGAGTGAGCAGTTCTTC.

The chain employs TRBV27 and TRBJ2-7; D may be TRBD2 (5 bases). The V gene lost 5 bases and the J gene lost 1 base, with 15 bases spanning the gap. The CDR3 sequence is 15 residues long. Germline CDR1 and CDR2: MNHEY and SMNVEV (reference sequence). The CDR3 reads CASSPPEVVSYEQYF. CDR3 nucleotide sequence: TGTGCCAGCAGTCCCCCGGAGGTTGTGTCCTACGAGCAGTACTTC.

The CDR3 loop reads CASSLHAGTYEQYF. The CDR3 coding sequence is TGTGCCAGCAGCTTGCATGCGGGTACCTACGAGCAGTACTTC. This chain links TRBV5-4 with TRBJ2-7, with a weak D call TRBD2 (5 bases). The CDR3 contains 14 residues. Trimming removed 1 base from V and 2 bases from J, with 10 bases in between. Germline-derived CDR1 and CDR2 are SGHNT and YYREEE (reference sequence).

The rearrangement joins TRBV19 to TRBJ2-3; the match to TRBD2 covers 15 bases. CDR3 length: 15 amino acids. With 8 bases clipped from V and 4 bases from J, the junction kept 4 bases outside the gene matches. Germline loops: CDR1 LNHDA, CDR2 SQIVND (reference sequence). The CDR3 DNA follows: TGTGCCAGTGGGGGGACTAGCGGGGGGCCAGATACGCAGTATTTT. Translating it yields CASGGTSGGPDTQYF.

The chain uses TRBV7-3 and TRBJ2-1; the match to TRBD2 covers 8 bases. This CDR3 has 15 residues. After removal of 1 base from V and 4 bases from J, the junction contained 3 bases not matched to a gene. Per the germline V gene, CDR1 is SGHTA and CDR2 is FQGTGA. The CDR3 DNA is TGTGCCAGCAGCTTAAGGCGGGGGGATTACAATGAGCAGTTCTTC. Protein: CASSLRRGDYNEQFF.